This entry concerns a single T cell receptor beta chain. Running of the assay took place at deep level. Each PCR replicate from the sorted subsets contained 200 to 250 ng DNA, which is 25,000 to 30,000 T cell genomes. The data were produced by immunoSEQ multiplex PCR, yet TCRdb's version contains in-frame clones alone and is incomplete. The sample lists approximately 2,000,000 clones, about 90% occurring once. Only Caucasian adults living in Nashville, Tennessee served as donors. These data belong to a study of shared clonotypes between healthy human individuals. This receptor was taken from a young man in good health. Some clones in this sample may be carry-over from other donors' samples. The specimen sequenced was naive CD4+ T cells from PBMCs. Regarding subset: CD45RA+ positively selected.

CDR3 nucleotide sequence: TGTGCCAGCAGCCTAGGACTAGCGGGGCTAGGGACGCAGTATTTT. This sequence encodes CASSLGLAGLGTQYF. The genes are TRBV4-2 and TRBJ2-3, with 12 positions matching TRBD2. Germline V gene lookup returns CDR1 LGHNA and CDR2 YNFKEQ. The V segment lost 4 bases and the J segment 9 bases; nucleotides outside the gene matches: 8. The CDR3 is made up of 15 amino acids.